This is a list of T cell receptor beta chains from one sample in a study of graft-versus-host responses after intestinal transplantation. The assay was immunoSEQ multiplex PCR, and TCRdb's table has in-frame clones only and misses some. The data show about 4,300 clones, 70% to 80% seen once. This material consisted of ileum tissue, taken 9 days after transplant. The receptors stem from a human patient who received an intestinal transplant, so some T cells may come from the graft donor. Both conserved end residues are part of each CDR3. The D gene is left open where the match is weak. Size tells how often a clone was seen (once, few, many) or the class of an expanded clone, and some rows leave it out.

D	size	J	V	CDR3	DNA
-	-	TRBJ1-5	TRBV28	CASSLIDQPQHF	TGTGCCAGCAGTTTGATCGATCAGCCCCAGCATTTT
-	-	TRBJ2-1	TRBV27	CASSSAGGPYNEQFF	TGTGCCAGCAGTTCTGCCGGGGGGCCATACAATGAGCAGTTCTTC
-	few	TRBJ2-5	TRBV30	CAWSSNMPYQETQYF	TGTGCCTGGAGTTCGAACATGCCATACCAAGAGACCCAGTACTTC
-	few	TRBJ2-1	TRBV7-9	CASSLGWLNEQFF	TGTGCCAGCAGCCTGGGATGGCTCAATGAGCAGTTCTTC
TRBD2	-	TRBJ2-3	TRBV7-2	CASSSTSGRAADTQYF	TGTGCCAGCAGCTCTACTAGCGGGAGGGCGGCAGATACGCAGTATTTT
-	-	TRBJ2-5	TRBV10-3	CAISDTAYQETQYF	TGTGCCATCAGTGATACCGCGTACCAAGAGACCCAGTACTTC
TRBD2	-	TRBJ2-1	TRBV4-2	CASSHLLTSGSYNEQFF	TGTGCCAGCAGCCATCTTTTGACTAGCGGGAGCTACAATGAGCAGTTCTTC
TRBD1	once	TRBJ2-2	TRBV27	CASSLTQGATEELFF	TGTGCCAGCAGCCTGACACAGGGGGCCACCGAGGAGCTGTTTTTT
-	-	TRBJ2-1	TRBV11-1	CASRESYNEQFF	TGTGCCAGCAGGGAGAGCTACAATGAGCAGTTCTTC
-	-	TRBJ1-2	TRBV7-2	CASSLAGFDYGYTF	TGTGCCAGCAGCTTAGCAGGGTTCGACTATGGCTACACCTTC
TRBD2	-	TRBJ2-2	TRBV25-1	CASSRASGGWDTGELFF	TGTGCCAGCAGTCGAGCTAGCGGGGGCTGGGACACCGGGGAGCTGTTTTTT
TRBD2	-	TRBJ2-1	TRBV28	CASSSIGTSGDDHNEQFF	TGTGCCAGCAGTTCGATTGGAACTAGCGGGGACGACCACAATGAGCAGTTCTTC
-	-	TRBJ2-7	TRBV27	CASGRAGAYEQYF	TGTGCCAGCGGGCGCGCGGGCGCCTACGAGCAGTACTTC
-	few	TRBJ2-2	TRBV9	CASSGNTGELFF	TGTGCCAGCAGCGGAAACACCGGGGAGCTGTTTTTT
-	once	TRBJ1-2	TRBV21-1	CASSKKDRGYTF	TGTGCCAGCAGCAAAAAGGACAGGGGCTACACCTTC
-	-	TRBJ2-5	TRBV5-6	CASSLHPGGRGTQYF	TGTGCCAGCAGCTTACATCCTGGGGGCAGGGGGACCCAGTACTTC
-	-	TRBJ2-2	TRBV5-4	CASSRQNTGELFF	TGTGCCAGCAGCCGACAGAACACCGGGGAGCTGTTTTTT
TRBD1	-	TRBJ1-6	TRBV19	CASSMGDRDSPLHF	TGTGCCAGTAGTATGGGGGACAGGGATTCACCCCTCCACTTT